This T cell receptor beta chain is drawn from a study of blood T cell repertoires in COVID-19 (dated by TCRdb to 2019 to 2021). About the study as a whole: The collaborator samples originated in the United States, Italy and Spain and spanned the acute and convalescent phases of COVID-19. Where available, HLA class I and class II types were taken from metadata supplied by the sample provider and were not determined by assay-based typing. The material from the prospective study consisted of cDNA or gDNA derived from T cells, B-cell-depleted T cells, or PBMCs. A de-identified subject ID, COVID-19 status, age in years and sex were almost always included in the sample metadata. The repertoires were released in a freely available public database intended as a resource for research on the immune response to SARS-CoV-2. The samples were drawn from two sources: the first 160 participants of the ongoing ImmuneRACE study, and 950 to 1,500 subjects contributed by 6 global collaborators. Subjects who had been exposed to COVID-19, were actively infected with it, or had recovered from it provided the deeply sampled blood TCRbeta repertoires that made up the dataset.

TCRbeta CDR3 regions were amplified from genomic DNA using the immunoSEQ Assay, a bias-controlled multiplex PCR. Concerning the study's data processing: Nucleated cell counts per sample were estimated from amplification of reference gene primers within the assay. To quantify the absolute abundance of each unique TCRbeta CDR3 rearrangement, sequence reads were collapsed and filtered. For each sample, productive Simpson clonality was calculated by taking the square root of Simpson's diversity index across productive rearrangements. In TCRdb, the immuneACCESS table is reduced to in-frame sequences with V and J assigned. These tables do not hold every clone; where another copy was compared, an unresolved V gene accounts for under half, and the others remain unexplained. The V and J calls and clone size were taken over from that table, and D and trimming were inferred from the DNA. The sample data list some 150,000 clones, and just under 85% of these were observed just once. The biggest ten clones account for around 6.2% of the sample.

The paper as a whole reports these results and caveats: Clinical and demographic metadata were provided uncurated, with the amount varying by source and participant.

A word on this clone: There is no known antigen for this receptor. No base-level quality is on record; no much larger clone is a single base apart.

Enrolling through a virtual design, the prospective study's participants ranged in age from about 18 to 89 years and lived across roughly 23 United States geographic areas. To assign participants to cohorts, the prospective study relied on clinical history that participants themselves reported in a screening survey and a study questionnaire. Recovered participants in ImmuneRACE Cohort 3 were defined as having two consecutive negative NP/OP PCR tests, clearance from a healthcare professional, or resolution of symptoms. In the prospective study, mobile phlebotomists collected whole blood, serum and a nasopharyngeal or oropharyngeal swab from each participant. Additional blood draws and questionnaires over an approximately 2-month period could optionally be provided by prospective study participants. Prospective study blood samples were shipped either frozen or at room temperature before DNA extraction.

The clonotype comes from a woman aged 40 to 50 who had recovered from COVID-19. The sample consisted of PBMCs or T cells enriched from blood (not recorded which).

The sequenced DNA is TGTGCCACCAGTGGTTGGGGCGAAGATACGCAGTATTTT. This yields the protein CATSGWGEDTQYF. This chain joins TRBV24-1 to TRBJ2-3; TRBD1 is possibly the D segment (5 matching bases). The CDR3, from cysteine to phenylalanine, totals 13 residues. Kept here is only the CDR3 DNA, which spans 39 bases and is read in frame from base 1. CDR1 and CDR2, per the germline V gene, are KGHDR and SFDVKD. Relative to germline, V is 5 bases shorter and J is 5 bases shorter, with 10 bases between their ends.